The rows below give T cell receptor beta chains drawn from one sample of a study of radiation and T cells in renal cell carcinoma. Sequencing was performed with immunoSEQ multiplex PCR; in TCRdb, only in-frame clones are kept and a portion is missing. The data show about 150,000 clones, 75% to 90% seen once. Sequenced here: blood, sampled from a patient whose treatment included radiotherapy and nephrectomy. These receptors all come from a woman in her forties or fifties with renal cell carcinoma. The CDR3 runs from the conserved cysteine through the conserved F or W. Each record gives: clone size, D gene, V gene, J gene, CDR3 DNA, CDR3 protein. D genes are given only for firm matches. Clone size is shown for a subset of rows, as once, few, many or a class of expanded clone.

size: .; D: .; V: TRBV14; J: TRBJ1-6; DNA: TGTGCCAGCAGCCTAGTAGATTCACCCCTCCACTTT; CDR3: CASSLVDSPLHF
size: .; D: .; V: TRBV21-1; J: TRBJ2-5; DNA: TGTGCCAGCAGCCGGAAAAAAGACTACGAGGGAGAGACCCAGTACTTC; CDR3: CASSRKKDYEGETQYF
size: .; D: TRBD1; V: TRBV14; J: TRBJ2-7; DNA: TGTGCCAGCAGCCGTTTCGGGACAGGGGCTCTTAGGTACGAGCAGTACTTC; CDR3: CASSRFGTGALRYEQYF
size: few; D: .; V: TRBV7-9; J: TRBJ1-5; DNA: TGTGCCAGCAGTCAGGAGGGTCTGTATCAGCCCCAGCATTTT; CDR3: CASSQEGLYQPQHF
size: .; D: .; V: TRBV4-3; J: TRBJ1-2; DNA: TGCGCCAGCAGCCAGGGTCTCACTCAAAACTATGGCTACACCTTC; CDR3: CASSQGLTQNYGYTF
size: .; D: TRBD2; V: TRBV27; J: TRBJ2-7; DNA: TGTGCCAGCAATAGCGGGGGGCCCCCTGCCGAGCAGTACTTC; CDR3: CASNSGGPPAEQYF
size: .; D: TRBD1; V: TRBV4-3; J: TRBJ1-4; DNA: TGCGCCAGCAGCCTCCGGACAGGGGGCAGAGAAAAACTGTTTTTT; CDR3: CASSLRTGGREKLFF
size: .; D: .; V: TRBV5-1; J: TRBJ2-3; DNA: TGCGCCAGCAGCCCCCGTACCGGGGGGCACACAGATACGCAGTATTTT; CDR3: CASSPRTGGHTDTQYF
size: .; D: .; V: TRBV4-3; J: TRBJ2-1; DNA: TGCGCCAGCAGCCAAGACGGCGATTCCGTCTACGATGAGCAGTTCTTC; CDR3: CASSQDGDSVYDEQFF
size: .; D: .; V: TRBV2; J: TRBJ1-1; DNA: TGTGCCTGTTCACTCCTGGGGGTGGACACTGAAGCTTTCTTT; CDR3: CACSLLGVDTEAFF
size: .; D: .; V: TRBV28; J: TRBJ1-1; DNA: TGTGCCAGCAGTTTTGTCGGTCAGGGAGGAAAAACTGAAGCTTTCTTT; CDR3: CASSFVGQGGKTEAFF
size: .; D: TRBD2; V: TRBV30; J: TRBJ2-1; DNA: TGTGCCTGGACGAGCACTAGCGGGGGGGCCAGGGAGCAGTTCTTC; CDR3: CAWTSTSGGAREQFF
size: .; D: TRBD2; V: TRBV5-4; J: TRBJ2-1; DNA: TGTGCCAGCAGCTTGGGGACTAGCGGGAGGGCAGGACTTGAAAATGAGCAGTTCTTC; CDR3: CASSLGTSGRAGLENEQFF
size: .; D: .; V: TRBV19; J: TRBJ2-1; DNA: TGTGCCAGTAGTCCCAGGTACAGGAGGGAGGATGAGCAGTTCTTC; CDR3: CASSPRYRREDEQFF
size: once; D: .; V: TRBV10-3; J: TRBJ2-5; DNA: TGTGCCATCAGTAATACCGCGGGACAGCGAAACGAAGAGACCCAGTACTTC; CDR3: CAISNTAGQRNEETQYF
size: .; D: .; V: TRBV28; J: TRBJ1-5; DNA: TGTGCCAGCAGTCCCCGACCGCATAGCAATCAGCCCCAGCATTTT; CDR3: CASSPRPHSNQPQHF
size: once; D: TRBD2; V: TRBV19; J: TRBJ2-1; DNA: TGTGCCAGTTTAACTAGCGTAGGGGAGCAGTTCTTC; CDR3: CASLTSVGEQFF
size: .; D: TRBD1; V: TRBV18; J: TRBJ1-2; DNA: TGTGCCAGCTCACCGCAGGGGGCGGAGGGCTACACCTTC; CDR3: CASSPQGAEGYTF
size: .; D: .; V: TRBV7-8; J: TRBJ1-3; DNA: TGTGCCAGCAGCTTTCTCGGCCGTGCCTCTGGAAACACCATATATTTT; CDR3: CASSFLGRASGNTIYF
size: .; D: .; V: TRBV27; J: TRBJ1-2; DNA: TGTGCCAGCAGTCCCAGGGGCTCTTTCTATGGCTACACCTTC; CDR3: CASSPRGSFYGYTF
size: .; D: .; V: TRBV7-2; J: TRBJ1-5; DNA: TGTGCCAGCAGCCCCAGCGCACAGGATCAGCCCCAGCATTTT; CDR3: CASSPSAQDQPQHF
size: few; D: .; V: TRBV30; J: TRBJ1-1; DNA: TGTGCCTGGAGTGTGAACGGGTTTGAAGCTTTCTTT; CDR3: CAWSVNGFEAFF
size: .; D: TRBD2; V: TRBV5-6; J: TRBJ2-7; DNA: TGTGCCAGCAGCTTCTCTAGCGGGGGCGAGCAGTACTTC; CDR3: CASSFSSGGEQYF
size: .; D: .; V: TRBV19; J: TRBJ1-1; DNA: TGTGCCAGTAGAAGCGGGGGAGTGAGAAACACTGAAGCTTTCTTT; CDR3: CASRSGGVRNTEAFF
size: once; D: .; V: TRBV29-1; J: TRBJ2-7; DNA: TGCAGCGCCCTTACCAGGGGTGTCGAGCAGTACTTC; CDR3: CSALTRGVEQYF
size: once; D: TRBD1; V: TRBV28; J: TRBJ1-1; DNA: TGTGCCAGCAAGTTTCACGGGACAGGGGGAACCACTGAAGCTTTCTTT; CDR3: CASKFHGTGGTTEAFF